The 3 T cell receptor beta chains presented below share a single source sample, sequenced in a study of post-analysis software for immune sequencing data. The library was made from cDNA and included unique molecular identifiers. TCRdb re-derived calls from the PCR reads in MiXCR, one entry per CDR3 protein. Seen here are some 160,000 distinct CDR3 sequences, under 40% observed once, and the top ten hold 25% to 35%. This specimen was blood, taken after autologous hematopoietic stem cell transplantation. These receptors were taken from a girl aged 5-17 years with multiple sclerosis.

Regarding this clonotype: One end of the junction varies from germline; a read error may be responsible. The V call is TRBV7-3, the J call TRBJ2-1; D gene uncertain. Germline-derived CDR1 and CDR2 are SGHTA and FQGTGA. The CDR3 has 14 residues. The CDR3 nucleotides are TGTGCCAGCAGCCTTACCAGATCCTCCAATGAGCAGTTCTTC. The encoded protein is CASSLTRSSNEQFF.

The DNA of the CDR3 is TGCAGTGCAAAACAGGGGGAAGCTTTCTTT. Protein sequence: CSAKQGEAFF. This chain joins TRBV20-1 and TRBJ1-1; 7 nucleotides line up with TRBD1. Germline assignment: CDR1 DFQATT and CDR2 SNEGSKA (reference sequence). V trimming: 6 bases; J trimming: 8 bases; junction bases outside the gene matches: 3. The CDR3 is 10 residues long.

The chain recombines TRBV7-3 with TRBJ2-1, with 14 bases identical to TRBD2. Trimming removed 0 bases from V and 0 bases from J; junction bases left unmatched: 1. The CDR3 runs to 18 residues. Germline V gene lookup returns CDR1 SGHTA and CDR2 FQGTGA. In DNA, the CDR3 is TGTGCCAGCAGCTTAACCGGGACTAGCGGGAGCTCCTACAATGAGCAGTTCTTC. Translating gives CASSLTGTSGSSYNEQFF.